Sequencing of this T cell receptor beta chain was carried out in a study of shared clonotypes between healthy human individuals (dated by TCRdb to the early 2020s). For context, the study as a whole: The cohort comprised a couple of women and a few men aged 18 to 49 years. For each donor, three plates each were used for CD4 naive and CD4 memory, two plates were used for CD8 naive, and one plate was used for CD8 memory. Blood TCR repertoires of five healthy adults were deeply sequenced to estimate repertoire size and the extent of clonotype sharing between individuals. To increase sequencing depth and limit assay-specific biases, different laboratories used diverse techniques to prepare libraries and sequence TCR repertoires. Between about 0.94 and 8.9 billion PBMCs per donor were obtained by leukapheresis.

Using the deep immunoSEQ assay, multiplex PCR amplified TCR CDR3 regions from genomic DNA. Extracted genomic DNA from each cell subset was distributed evenly across all wells of several immunoSEQ 96-well plates, and each plate was treated as a replicate. Each replicate PCR for sorted subsets received around 0.2 ug genomic DNA, equal to roughly 33,000 T cell genomes. Purified libraries were measured with a Qubit 3.0 fluorometer, size-checked on a Bioanalyzer 2100, and measured again with the KAPA Library Quantification kit. A separate single-read 150-cycle Illumina NextSeq 550 flow cell was used to sequence each immunoSEQ 96-well plate. In the original analysis: Because only junctional sequences without quality scores were contained in the immunoSEQ output, filtering matching that applied to full-length reads could not be performed. Sequences were annotated with PyIR, a Python wrapper for IgBLAST v1.9, and V/J genes and CDR3 were assigned using IMGT germline references. Reads were filtered out if the reads had weak V/J assignments (E-value above 1e-6), no CDR3, stop codons, out-of-frame junctions, or ambiguous translated residues. V3J clonotypes were defined as sequences sharing an identical inferred V gene, J gene, and CDR3 amino acid sequence. The percentage overlap between two repertoires was calculated by dividing the number of shared unique clonotypes by the size of the smaller repertoire. RTK rarefaction, the Chao1 estimator, and Recon v2.1 estimates of unobserved clonotypes were used to assess repertoire richness. For all TCRbeta clonotypes obtained by the gDNA method from several donors, generation probabilities were computed with OLGA. This immuneACCESS table, as held by TCRdb, lists in-frame sequences with V and J called but not all clones. Of the missing ones, under half trace to an unresolved V gene in checked studies; the others have no known cause. V and J calls and clone size come straight from that table; D and trimming were deduced from the DNA. This sample has about 1 million clones in its table, and about 76% of those were observed once. The ten largest clones capture roughly 1.4% of the sample.

The CDR3 goes from the cysteine to the phenylalanine over 14 residues. Just CDR3 DNA is preserved here, 42 bases in frame from base 1. The germline ends are 12 bases apart after V is trimmed by 6 bases and J by 4 bases. In the germline V gene, CDR1 corresponds to SGHVS and CDR2 to FQNEAQ. Donors were healthy HIV-negative adults with no recently reported acute infections or vaccinations. Only Caucasian adults living in Nashville, Tennessee, USA were represented among the donors. CD4+ T cells were enriched through magnetic negative selection, after which naive cells were positively selected on CD45RA and the remaining negative fraction served as the memory subset. Blood was obtained by leukapheresis, after which PBMCs were separated by Ficoll-Histopaque density gradient centrifugation and cryopreserved in liquid nitrogen vapor phase. Analytical flow cytometry was used to check the purity and quantity of every magnetically sorted T cell population. Genomic DNA was isolated from every sorted fraction and measured by UV absorbance on a Nanodrop 2000c.

A word on this clone: Its recognized antigen is unknown. Per-base quality was not reported, and no clone a single base away is much larger than it.

What the study reported, not specific to this receptor: Because the study included a small number of donors, the genetic and exposure-history diversity represented was limited. Incomplete sequencing was indicated by rarefaction of sorted-subset datasets, despite the large sequencing depth. Higher generation probabilities were observed for clonotypes shared by all four sorted-subset donors than for non-shared clonotypes. Pairwise subsampling led to the expectation that sequencing depth would affect the degree of clonotype sharing among donors. Sampling was restricted to blood, and TCR repertoires in tissues likely differ from the TCR repertoires found in blood. When a few donors were compared, the shared fraction of clonotypes was 5% to 6.5% for naive CD4, roughly 3.4% for naive CD8, about 2.4% for memory CD4, and 0.4% for memory CD8. Naive subsets generally had larger estimated clonotype richness than memory subsets.

The specimen was memory CD4+ T cells sorted from blood. In the paper's terms, the cell subset or site label means: CD45RA-negative fraction. The chain is encoded by TRBV7-8 joined to TRBJ2-2; the best D guess is TRBD1, with 7 bases matching. This receptor was taken from a man between 18 and 35 years old in good health. The DNA sequence follows: TGTGCCAGCAGGTGGGGGGACAGCACCGGGGAGCTGTTTTTT. This codes for CASRWGDSTGELFF.